This T cell receptor beta chain is from a study of identical twins (dated by TCRdb to 2016 to 2018). Looking at the study overall: The study deep-sequenced TCR alpha and beta repertoires from monozygotic twins, unrelated adults of various ages and cord blood to test whether fetal clonotypes persist. To rule out contamination, replicate twin experiments were performed at different times with different library preparation protocols.

From its cysteine to its phenylalanine, the CDR3 spans 16 amino acids. Solely the CDR3 DNA is kept, with 48 bases framed from the first base. From V the trimming removes 0 bases and from J it removes 1 base, while the gene matches leave 8 bases of the junction unaccounted for. Sequences SQVTM (CDR1) and ANQGSEA (CDR2) are obtained from the germline V gene. This clonotype was counted many times. Its target antigen remains unknown. The record has no base qualities; no much larger clone is one base away. Only healthy Caucasian donors were included. The twin cohort consisted of three pairs of female monozygotic twins, all aged roughly 18 to 30 years. RNA for TCR libraries was isolated from peripheral blood mononuclear cells. Receptor amplification or capture employed 5' RACE. The sequencing machine was an Illumina HiSeq 2000. Template switching introduced a universal primer binding site; the final cDNA contained a unique molecular identifier, enabling accurate counting of TCR cDNA molecules. Specific primers in the conserved constant-segment region were used to synthesize first-strand cDNA for TCR alpha and beta chains. To control for contamination, every cDNA library carried two barcodes: a SMART-Mk sample barcode plus Illumina barcodes. TruSeq adapter sequences along with Illumina sample barcodes were introduced in two successive PCR steps. Sequencing of the TCR alpha and beta cDNA libraries was done on the Illumina HiSeq platform using custom primers. The source study handled its data this way. Unique molecular identifiers were extracted from raw reads with MiGEC, and CDR3 positions were determined with MiXCR. Recombination models were inferred per individual with the repgenHMM and IGoR tools using an EM algorithm. Shared clonotypes were analyzed with the tcR package in R, and sharing was normalized by the product of cloneset sizes. To study raw recombination without the effects of thymic and clonal selection, out-of-frame nonproductive sequences were analyzed. The public sequencing data were trimmed at Q25 with fastp and processed into clonotypes with MiXCR by TCRdb, which kept only in-frame beta chains. Records with the same CDR3 protein are collapsed into one entry carrying the most frequent genes and DNA. The V and J calls come from TCRdb's annotation, not from the publication. The sample table records some 560,000 distinct CDR3 sequences; 7.5% to 10% of these occur just once. The top ten constitute around 3.1% of the sample.

Broad study findings and their caveats: Because the same donors could not be followed over many years, conclusions were based on cross-sectional statistical analysis. Zero-insertion analyses could be partly confounded by invariant T cells such as MAIT and iNKT, although diverse VJ usage argued against such confounding for most clonotypes. In beta out-of-frame sequences, excess twin sharing was weaker, because having fewer shared sequences lowered the signal-to-noise ratio. Abundant cord blood beta clonotypes had fewer insertions, young adult naive repertoires showed a similar but weaker trend, and memory repertoires showed no such trend. Out-of-frame TCR alpha sequences shared between twins showed an excess of low generation-probability sequences compared with coincidental sharing between unrelated individuals. Recombination models systematically underestimated out-of-frame TCR alpha sharing in monozygotic twins but agreed with sharing between unrelated individuals.

These same data were also listed under a study on yellow fever vaccine responses in identical twins. The second paper states: According to the authors, the vaccine-induced T cell response in identical twins seemed to be partly convergent and partly specific to each individual. In the study, vaccine-responding T cell clones were precisely tracked in identical twins.

The sequenced material came from PBMCs. The chain uses TRBV29-1 and TRBJ2-7; the junction holds 8 bases that match TRBD1. The source is a woman aged 18-29 years in good health. At the DNA level, the sequence is TGCAGCGTTGAAGAAGCCACAGGGGGTATATCCTACGAGCAGTACTTC. Its product reads: CSVEEATGGISYEQYF.